This is a list of T cell receptor beta chains from one sample in a study of blood T cells in healthy people across ages. From the 5' RACE reads, TCRdb called clonotypes with MiXCR, one entry per CDR3 protein. The repertoire holds 980,000 or so distinct CDR3 sequences, with approximately 49% as singletons. Sequencing was carried out using blood. These receptors were obtained from a man younger than 45 in good health. CDR3s include the opening cysteine and the closing phenylalanine or tryptophan. The D gene is left open where the match is weak. Only part of the rows carry a size: once, few, many, or a class if the clone is expanded.

TGTGCCAGCAGTCCACGACTAGCCCTGGGCACCCAGTACTTC CASSPRLALGTQYF TRBJ2-5 - TRBV28 TRBD2
TGCAGTGCTAGGATAGCGGGGGGAGGTTACGAGCAGTACTTC CSARIAGGGYEQYF TRBJ2-7 few TRBV20-1 TRBD2
TGCAGTGCTAGACGGCAAAAAACTGAAGCTTTCTTT CSARRQKTEAFF TRBJ1-1 - TRBV20-1 -
TGTGCCAGCAGTTACGCATCCGGGACAGGGGGCGAAGCTTTCTTT CASSYASGTGGEAFF TRBJ1-1 - TRBV6-2/TRBV6-3 TRBD1
TGTGCCAGCAGCCGGAGGGTAGAGCCAGATACGCAGTATTTT CASSRRVEPDTQYF TRBJ2-3 - TRBV14 -
TGTGCCAGCAGCTTATATCCGTACGAGCAGTACTTC CASSLYPYEQYF TRBJ2-7 - TRBV7-2 -
TGTGCCAGTAGATCCTTATCGGGGGCGTACGAGCAGTACTTC CASRSLSGAYEQYF TRBJ2-7 few TRBV6-2/TRBV6-3 -
TGTGCCAGTTCCGGGACGGTAGCCTACGAGCAGTACTTC CASSGTVAYEQYF TRBJ2-7 - TRBV6-1 -
TGTGCCACCAGTCGGGGGTCGACAAGGAACACCGGGGAGCTGTTTTTT CATSRGSTRNTGELFF TRBJ2-2 - TRBV24-1 -
TGTGCCAGCGGAAGACAGGGTCTTGGCTACGAGCAGTACTTC CASGRQGLGYEQYF TRBJ2-7 - TRBV6-6 TRBD1
TGCGCCAGCAGCTTGAATCAGGGGCTCGCCAAAAACATTCAGTACTTC CASSLNQGLAKNIQYF TRBJ2-4 few TRBV5-1 -
TGTGCCAGCAGCTTAAGGGCACTATACAATGAGCAGTTCTTC CASSLRALYNEQFF TRBJ2-1 few TRBV5-6 -
TGTGCCAGCAGTTCTAACTGGGGGCAAGGGGGCTATGGCTACACCTTC CASSSNWGQGGYGYTF TRBJ1-2 - TRBV6-6 -
TGCGCCAGCAGCTTGGGCCCGGACGGCTACAATGAGCAGTTCTTC CASSLGPDGYNEQFF TRBJ2-1 few TRBV5-1 -
TGTGCCAGCACCCGGGGGGGTACCCATGGCTACACCTTC CASTRGGTHGYTF TRBJ1-2 - TRBV7-9 -
TGTGCCAGCCCAAGGGACAGGGCAGTCACAGATACGCAGTATTTT CASPRDRAVTDTQYF TRBJ2-3 - TRBV2 TRBD1
TGTGCCAGCAGCCGTTGGGACAGGGTAAATTCTGAAGTTTTCTTT CASSRWDRVNSEVFF TRBJ1-1 - TRBV5-6 TRBD1
TGTGCCAGCAGTACCCGGGACTCCCTTTTCTACGAGCAGTACTTC CASSTRDSLFYEQYF TRBJ2-7 once TRBV6-5 -
TGTGCCAGCAGCCACAGCCGGGACAGGGGCTACAATGAGCAGTTCTTC CASSHSRDRGYNEQFF TRBJ2-1 - TRBV4-2 TRBD1
TGCAGCGTACCGACCCTGACTAGTGTTGAGCAGTTCTTC CSVPTLTSVEQFF TRBJ2-1 - TRBV29-1 -
TGTGCCAGCAGCCAGCGCCCTGGCGGAATCAATGAGCAGTTCTTC CASSQRPGGINEQFF TRBJ2-1 - TRBV9 -
TGTGCCAGCCGGGAACAGGGGCTTAACTATGGCTACACCTTC CASREQGLNYGYTF TRBJ1-2 few TRBV28 TRBD1
TGCGCCAGCAGCCAAACGCAAGGTAGCAATGAGCAGTTCTTC CASSQTQGSNEQFF TRBJ2-1 - TRBV4-1 -
TGTGCCAGCAGCCAGAAGGGACAGGGGATCGCTGAAGCTTTCTTT CASSQKGQGIAEAFF TRBJ1-1 - TRBV4-2 TRBD1
TGTGCCAGCAGCTTAGCGCAGCGGGGGGTTACAAATGAGCAGTACTTC CASSLAQRGVTNEQYF TRBJ2-5 - TRBV7-2 TRBD2
TGTGCCAGCAGCCGCAGACAGGGGGCTTACGAGCAGTACTTC CASSRRQGAYEQYF TRBJ2-7 - TRBV3-1 TRBD1
TGTGCCAGCAGCCCGACAGTAGGCACAGATACGCAGTATTTT CASSPTVGTDTQYF TRBJ2-3 few TRBV7-9 -
TGCGTCAGCAGCCAAGATCGAAGGGGGCCCTTTTGGGAGCAGTACTTC CVSSQDRRGPFWEQYF TRBJ2-7 once TRBV4-3 TRBD1
TGTGCCAGCAGTTACTCGCAGGGGCTCAATGAGCAGTTCTTC CASSYSQGLNEQFF TRBJ2-1 - TRBV6-5 -
TGTGCCAGCAGTTTAACCGAGATGAAAGTTGAGCAGTTCTTC CASSLTEMKVEQFF TRBJ2-1 - TRBV12-3/TRBV12-4 -
TGTGCCAGCAGCAAAAGAGACAGGGCGGCGAACACTGAAGCTTTCTTT CASSKRDRAANTEAFF TRBJ1-1 - TRBV21-1 -
TGTGCCAGCAGCCAAGAGGTCGGGCAGGGAGACACCATATATTTT CASSQEVGQGDTIYF TRBJ1-3 - TRBV4-2 -
TGTGCCAGCAGTGGGGGACTAGCGGGGCTATACACCGGGGAGCTGTTTTTT CASSGGLAGLYTGELFF TRBJ2-2 - TRBV6-2/TRBV6-3 TRBD2
TGTGCCAGCAGCTTATCTTCCGGGGGTGAGCAGTTCTTC CASSLSSGGEQFF TRBJ2-1 - TRBV5-6 -
TGTGCCAGCAGTTACCCGGGGACTCCTCAGGGTGAGCAGTTCTTC CASSYPGTPQGEQFF TRBJ2-1 - TRBV6-5 -
TGTGCCAGTGGGGAGCAGGGTCTCTCCGGGGCCAACGTCCTGACTTTC CASGEQGLSGANVLTF TRBJ2-6 - TRBV6-5 -
TGCAGTGCTAGAGATGGGGACAGGGATTTCAATGAGCAGTTCTTC CSARDGDRDFNEQFF TRBJ2-1 - TRBV20-1 TRBD1
TGTGCCAGCAGCTCCGGGTCCGAGACCCAGTACTTC CASSSGSETQYF TRBJ2-5 many TRBV7-2 -
TGTGCCAGCAGCAAAGGATGTCTCCCCCGGGTAGAGCAGTTCTTC CASSKGCLPRVEQFF TRBJ2-1 few TRBV21-1 -
TGTGCCATCAGTGAGAAAAGCGAGCAGTACTTC CAISEKSEQYF TRBJ2-7 - TRBV10-3 -
TGTGCCAGCAGTCCATCGTCGGCGGGGGGTCCTACCTACGAGCAGTACTTC CASSPSSAGGPTYEQYF TRBJ2-7 - TRBV6-2/TRBV6-3 TRBD2
TGTGCCAGCAGCCGAGAGTATGCCGGGGAGCTGTTTTTT CASSREYAGELFF TRBJ2-2 - TRBV7-2 -
TGCAGCGCCACCAGTAGGACAGGGAGCTCCTACAATGAGCAGTTCTTC CSATSRTGSSYNEQFF TRBJ2-1 - TRBV29-1 TRBD1
TGCAGCGCAGGGGGCACTGAAGCTTTCTTT CSAGGTEAFF TRBJ1-1 - TRBV29-1 TRBD1
TGTGCCAGTAGCCCCAGGACTCGGGGGCAACAAGAGACCCAGTACTTC CASSPRTRGQQETQYF TRBJ2-5 few TRBV6-2/TRBV6-3 -
TGCAGTACTACCCGATACGGACAGACCAATCAGCCCCAGCATTTT CSTTRYGQTNQPQHF TRBJ1-5 - TRBV20-1 -
TGTGCTAGTGGTGGAGAGGCAGATACGCAGTATTTT CASGGEADTQYF TRBJ2-3 - TRBV12-5 -
TGTGCCAGCAGTGTCGACCACGACACTGAAGCTTTCTTT CASSVDHDTEAFF TRBJ1-1 - TRBV6-1 -
TGTGCCAGCAAGGGCATGCCCTCTTACAATGAGCAGTTCTTC CASKGMPSYNEQFF TRBJ2-1 few TRBV6-1 -
TGTGCCAGCAGCCAGACACCCCGCTCTGGAAACACCATATATTTT CASSQTPRSGNTIYF TRBJ1-3 few TRBV6-6 -
TGCAGTGCTAGTCCTAGCGGGGGGGTTGGTGAGCAGTTCTTC CSASPSGGVGEQFF TRBJ2-1 - TRBV20-1 TRBD2
TGCAGTGCTAGAACGGGGGCCACAGATACGCAGTATTTT CSARTGATDTQYF TRBJ2-3 few TRBV20-1 -
TGTGCCAGCAGCGAGGGACAGAGTAACAATGAGCAGTTCTTC CASSEGQSNNEQFF TRBJ2-1 few TRBV5-5 TRBD1
TGTGCCAGCAGTGAGAGCCCCGGAGGAGCTTTCTTT CASSESPGGAFF TRBJ1-1 - TRBV2 -
TGTGCCATCAGTGAGGCGATCACCCCCTACGAGCAGTACTTC CAISEAITPYEQYF TRBJ2-7 - TRBV10-3 -
TGTGCCAGCAGCTTCACATTACCCGAGCAGTACTTC CASSFTLPEQYF TRBJ2-7 - TRBV7-9 -
TGTGCCAGCAGTTCCGGGACTAGCGTCGCCGATGAGCAGTTCTTC CASSSGTSVADEQFF TRBJ2-1 - TRBV6-2/TRBV6-3 TRBD2
TGCGCCAGCAGGCCGAGCTCCTACAATGAGCAGTTCTTC CASRPSSYNEQFF TRBJ2-1 many TRBV4-1 -